This TCR beta chain was sequenced during a study of blood T cell repertoires in COVID-19. Study summary: The cDNA or gDNA used as material had been derived from T cells, B-cell-depleted T cells, or PBMCs.

Everyone who took part was roughly 18 to 89 years old, and they came from about two dozen US areas. TCRdb keeps only in-frame clones here, not all; method: immunoSEQ multiplex PCR. The data show fewer than 350,000 clones, approximately 91% seen once. Material for sequencing was PBMCs or T cells enriched from blood (not recorded which). This receptor was taken from a woman in her thirties or forties who had recovered from COVID-19.

The CDR3 sequence: CASSFQVTGAYEQYF. DNA of the CDR3: TGTGCCAGCAGCTTCCAAGTGACAGGGGCCTACGAGCAGTACTTC. V and J are TRBV7-9 and TRBJ2-7; 8 bases are shared with TRBD1. Losses at the gene ends were 3 bases for V and 2 bases for J; bases not matched to a gene: 6. This CDR3 contains 15 residues. Germline V gene sequence: CDR1 SEHNR, CDR2 FQNEAQ (reference sequence). Looking up the rest from reference TRBV7-9 and TRBJ2-7 gives the full variable domain: DTGVSQNPRHKITKRGQNVTFRCDPISEHNRLYWYRQTLGQGPEFLTYFQNEAQLEKSRLLSDRFSAERPKGSFSTLEIQRTEQGDSAMYLCASSFQVTGAYEQYFGPGTRLTVT.